The 26 T cell receptor beta chains below were found in one sample sequenced in a study of T-cell reconstitution after alpha-beta-depleted transplantation in children. It was with unique molecular identifiers that the TCRbeta library was prepared. From the PCR reads, TCRdb called clonotypes with MiXCR, one entry per CDR3 protein. The data contain approximately 510,000 distinct CDR3 sequences, around 18% of them singletons. The source material was PBMCs from the stem cell graft donor, sampled from the stem cell graft. Receptors were obtained from a human donor who donated a stem cell graft to a child with acute lymphoblastic leukemia.

Only one count was recorded for this clonotype. DNA for the CDR3: TGTGCCAGCAGCCCACAGGAGAACTATGGCTACACCTTC. This codes for CASSPQENYGYTF. The V gene is TRBV7-8, the J gene TRBJ1-2; perhaps TRBD1 as D (5 bases). V was cut by 5 bases and J by 2 bases, with 9 bases left in between. The V gene's germline CDR1 is SGHVS and CDR2 FQNEAQ. The CDR3 loop spans 13 amino acids.

The rearrangement joins TRBV4-1 to TRBJ2-1; no reliable D call. The germline V and J ends were trimmed by 7 bases and 5 bases, with 18 bases remaining between them. Germline V gene sequence: CDR1 MGHRA, CDR2 YSYEKL. The CDR3 consists of 15 residues. CDR3 coding DNA: TGCGCCAGCACCAGCCAAAGGTATTCAGACAATGAGCAGTTCTTC. Translating gives CASTSQRYSDNEQFF.

This clonotype was seen only a few times. The rearrangement links TRBV7-6 to TRBJ1-1; 7 bases are a match to TRBD1. Losses at the gene ends were 5 bases for V and 4 bases for J; bases not matched to a gene: 7. This CDR3 is 14 amino acids long. Germline-derived CDR1 and CDR2 are SGHVS and FNYEAQ. CDR3 protein: CASSAQGVVTEAFF. In DNA, the CDR3 is TGTGCCAGCAGCGCCCAGGGGGTAGTCACTGAAGCTTTCTTT.

Concerning this clonotype: Here the CDR3 omits its conserved ending phenylalanine or tryptophan, so a read error is the likely source. Here the CDR3 reads CASSLLATPYNEQFS. Here the CDR3 DNA reads TGTGCCAGCAGCCTCCTGGCGACGCCCTACAATGAGCAGTTCTCC. The V gene is TRBV7-2, the J gene TRBJ2-1; D unclear. V was clipped by 5 bases and J by 2 bases, with 13 bases between them. Germline CDR1 reads SGHTA; CDR2 reads FQGNSA. There are 15 residues in the CDR3.

V is TRBV5-1 and J is TRBJ2-7; 7 bases align to TRBD1. Per the germline V gene, CDR1 is SGHRS and CDR2 is YFSETQ. Trimming removed 1 base from V and 4 bases from J; junction bases left unmatched: 20. This CDR3 has 19 amino acids. CDR3 sequence reads: CASSLTSGTVAIWGYEQYF. CDR3 bases: TGCGCCAGCAGCTTGACGTCAGGGACAGTCGCGATTTGGGGTTACGAGCAGTACTTC.

This chain links TRBV14 with TRBJ2-7; TRBD1 agrees at 7 bases. The trim removed 5 bases at V and 2 bases at J, leaving 9 bases unmatched. The CDR3 runs 15 residues. CDR1 SGHDN and CDR2 FVKESK come from the germline V gene. The CDR3 coding sequence is TGTGCCAGCAGCAAAACAGGGGCAGGAACCTACGAGCAGTACTTC. Translated: CASSKTGAGTYEQYF.

For this clonotype: A read error may explain this, as a much larger clone is one base away. The chain has TRBV4-1 and TRBJ1-2, with D perhaps TRBD1 (5 bases). The CDR3 runs to 14 residues. Germline CDR1 reads MGHRA; CDR2 reads YSYEKL. CDR3 sequence reads: CASGQVRGSHGYTF. The CDR3, as DNA: TGCGCCAGCGGCCAAGTCCGGGGGAGTCATGGCTACACCTTC.

The chain is built from TRBV7-9 and TRBJ1-4; D is perhaps TRBD1 (5 bases). V gave up 1 base and J gave up 5 bases, with 14 bases separating them. This CDR3 is 16 amino acids long. The V gene's germline CDR1 is SEHNR and CDR2 FQNEAQ (reference sequence). CDR3 DNA: TGTGCCAGCAGCTTAGAAGGGACCCGAGGGAATGAAAAACTGTTTTTT. Its protein product is CASSLEGTRGNEKLFF.

The chain carries TRBV9 and TRBJ2-2, with 11 bases identical to TRBD2. V was clipped by 3 bases and J by 6 bases; unmatched bases: 16. The CDR3 runs to 19 residues. In germline, CDR1 is SGDLS, CDR2 YYNGEE. The CDR3 DNA sequence: TGTGCCAGCAGCGACCGACTAGCGGGAACGAAGAGGGTCGCCGGGGAGCTGTTTTTT. This codes for CASSDRLAGTKRVAGELFF.

This clonotype has at least ten counts. CDR3 bases: TGTGCCAGCAGTTTGGGCGAGCGGGAGACCCAGTACTTC. This sequence encodes CASSLGERETQYF. The rearrangement uses TRBV12-3 or TRBV12-4 and TRBJ2-5, with a possible D match to TRBD2 (5 bases). V lost 3 bases and J 5 bases, leaving 10 bases between the germline ends. The length of the CDR3 is 13 residues.

This clonotype was detected ten times or more. V and J are TRBV7-3 and TRBJ2-2; the match to TRBD1 covers 9 bases. The CDR3 is 14 residues long. Per the germline V gene, CDR1 is SGHTA and CDR2 is FQGTGA. The V segment lost 4 bases and the J segment 5 bases; nucleotides outside the gene matches: 2. The CDR3 here is CASSSGQGTGELFF. In DNA, the CDR3 is TGTGCCAGCAGCTCGGGACAGGGAACCGGGGAGCTGTTTTTT.

This sequence joins TRBV20-1 and TRBJ2-7; 10 positions agree with TRBD2. The V gene's germline CDR1 is DFQATT and CDR2 SNEGSKA (reference sequence). This CDR3 has 14 residues. The V segment lost 1 base and the J segment 6 bases; nucleotides outside the gene matches: 6. The CDR3 nucleotides are TGCAGTGCTAGAGTGGGGACTAGCGCCGGCGAGCAGTACTTC. This codes for CSARVGTSAGEQYF.

The chain is built from TRBV20-1 and TRBJ2-7; TRBD1 is a possible D gene (6 bases). V lost 6 bases and J lost 6, with 27 bases in between. In germline, CDR1 is DFQATT, CDR2 SNEGSKA (reference sequence). This CDR3 has 16 amino acids. The CDR3 DNA is TGCAGTGCGGCACCCACACAAATAACAGGGAAGGGCGAGCAGTACTTC. Protein: CSAAPTQITGKGEQYF.

This clonotype came up many times. The CDR3 here is CAISGRGQSEEQFF. As DNA, the CDR3 is TGTGCCATCAGTGGGAGGGGGCAGTCTGAAGAGCAGTTCTTC. The chain combines TRBV10-3 with TRBJ2-1, with D possibly TRBD1 on 7 matching bases. The CDR3 is 14 residues long. Trimming took 4 bases from V and 10 from J, leaving 17 bases between them. The germline gives CDR1 ENHRY, CDR2 SYGVKD.

This clonotype was seen at least ten times. The chain recombines TRBV7-3 with TRBJ2-2; D not resolved. Per the germline V gene, CDR1 is SGHTA and CDR2 is FQGTGA. The CDR3 extends over 13 amino acids. V lost 5 bases and J 5 bases, leaving 9 bases between the germline ends. The CDR3 DNA reads as TGTGCCAGCAGCCTATCGGGTACCGGGGAGCTGTTTTTT. Translated, it gives CASSLSGTGELFF.

The genes are TRBV5-1 and TRBJ1-4; 11 bases align to TRBD1. CDR3 length: 19 residues. In germline, CDR1 is SGHRS, CDR2 YFSETQ. V lost 4 bases, J lost 3 bases, and 14 bases stayed unmatched. The CDR3 DNA reads as TGCGCCAGCAGCATCGGGACAGGGGGTATCAAAACGGCTAATGAAAAACTGTTTTTT. It is translated as CASSIGTGGIKTANEKLFF.

The gene calls are TRBV27 and TRBJ1-2; TRBD1 is a possible D gene (5 bases). This CDR3 is built from 15 residues. Germline values: CDR1 MNHEY, CDR2 SMNVEV (reference sequence). The V and J ends lost 6 bases and 10 bases respectively, with 24 bases between them. CDR3 nucleotide sequence: TGTGCCAGCAGGCCCCGCTGGACGGGGGTGTTTCCCTACACCTTC. It encodes CASRPRWTGVFPYTF.

The gene calls are TRBV29-1 and TRBJ2-1, with 7 bases that match TRBD2. Germline CDR1 reads SQVTM; CDR2 reads ANQGSEA. The CDR3 runs 19 residues. After removal of 1 base from V and 4 bases from J, the junction contained 19 bases not matched to a gene. CDR3 sequence (DNA): TGCAGCGTTGAAGTAGGCACGGGGAGGGCTAGCGGACCATACAATGAGCAGTTCTTC. This gives the protein CSVEVGTGRASGPYNEQFF.

The chain couples TRBV4-1 to TRBJ2-4; 12 nucleotides agree with TRBD1. After removal of 2 bases from V and 7 bases from J, the junction contained 15 bases not matched to a gene. CDR3 length: 19 amino acids. Germline assignment: CDR1 MGHRA and CDR2 YSYEKL. DNA for the CDR3: TGCGCCAGCAGCCAACCGGCCCCGGGACAGGGGGCCAGGAGGAACATTCAGTACTTC. Its protein product is CASSQPAPGQGARRNIQYF.

This clonotype has a handful of counts. The J gene is TRBJ1-1, the V gene TRBV5-1; D may be TRBD1 (5 bases). V was shortened by 4 bases and J by 4 bases, with 14 bases between the two germline ends. Germline CDR1 reads SGHRS; CDR2 reads YFSETQ. The CDR3 spans 14 residues. For the CDR3, the DNA is TGCGCCAGCAGCCTACACCGGGACCCCACTGAAGCTTTCTTT. Amino acid sequence: CASSLHRDPTEAFF.

The chain links TRBV5-1 to TRBJ2-7; 9 nucleotides align to TRBD2. The germline gives CDR1 SGHRS, CDR2 YFSETQ. The V and J ends lost 0 bases and 3 bases, in that order; junction bases with no gene match: 10. This CDR3 spans 17 amino acids. The CDR3 loop is CASSLAGLASFGYEQYF. CDR3 DNA: TGCGCCAGCAGCTTGGCCGGACTAGCGTCGTTTGGCTACGAGCAGTACTTC.

This clonotype occurred a few times. The chain combines TRBV29-1 with TRBJ2-5, with 11 bases that match TRBD2. Losses at the gene ends were 5 bases for V and 1 base for J; bases not matched to a gene: 9. CDR3 length: 16 amino acids. The V gene's germline CDR1 is SQVTM and CDR2 ANQGSEA. The CDR3 protein is CSVPRLAGSIQETQYF. Here the CDR3 DNA reads TGCAGCGTTCCCCGACTAGCGGGAAGTATCCAAGAGACCCAGTACTTC.

The rearrangement joins TRBV29-1 to TRBJ2-7; 11 bases line up with TRBD2. V was clipped by 6 bases and J by 3 bases; unmatched bases: 4. The germline CDR1 and CDR2 sequences are SQVTM and ANQGSEA. The CDR3 extends over 13 amino acids. The CDR3 loop reads CSVATSGNYEQYF. The CDR3 nucleotides read TGCAGCGTGGCGACTAGCGGGAACTACGAGCAGTACTTC.

The V and J genes are TRBV18 and TRBJ2-2; D remains unclear. Per germline, CDR1 KGHSH and CDR2 LQKENI. V lost 5 bases and J 4 bases, leaving 8 bases between the germline ends. The length of the CDR3 is 13 residues. CDR3 amino acids: CASSYTGTGELFF. The CDR3 DNA reads as TGTGCCAGCTCATATACGGGCACCGGGGAGCTGTTTTTT.

This clonotype was counted many times. The chain links TRBV6-1 to TRBJ2-1, with 9 nucleotides matching TRBD2. The length of the CDR3 is 15 residues. In germline, CDR1 is MNHNS, CDR2 SASEGT. V dropped 6 bases and J dropped 2; count of bases not matched to a gene: 5. CDR3 region: CASSQLAGAYNEQFF. The CDR3 DNA reads TGTGCCAGCAGCCAATTAGCGGGAGCCTACAATGAGCAGTTCTTC.

This clonotype was observed a few times. The CDR3 nucleotides are TGTGCCAGCAGTTCTTACGGGAAAAAATCAACCACCTTC. It is translated as CASSSYGKKSTTF. The rearrangement links TRBV11-1 to TRBJ1-2; no firm D call. V shed 6 bases and J shed 13 bases, with 21 bases lying between them. The CDR3 has 13 residues. Germline V CDR1 and CDR2: SGHAT, FQDESV (reference sequence).